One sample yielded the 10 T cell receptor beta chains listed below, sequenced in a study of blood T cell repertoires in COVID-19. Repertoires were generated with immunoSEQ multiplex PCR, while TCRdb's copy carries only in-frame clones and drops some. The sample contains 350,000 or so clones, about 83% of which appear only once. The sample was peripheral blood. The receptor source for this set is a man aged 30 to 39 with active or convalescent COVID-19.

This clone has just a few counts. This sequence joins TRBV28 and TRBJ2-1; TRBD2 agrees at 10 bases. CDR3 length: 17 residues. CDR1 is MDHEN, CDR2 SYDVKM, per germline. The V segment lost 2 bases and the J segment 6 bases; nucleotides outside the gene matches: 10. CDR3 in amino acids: CASSLLTLAGVGNEQFF. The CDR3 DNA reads TGTGCCAGCAGTTTACTCACCCTAGCGGGAGTGGGCAATGAGCAGTTCTTC.

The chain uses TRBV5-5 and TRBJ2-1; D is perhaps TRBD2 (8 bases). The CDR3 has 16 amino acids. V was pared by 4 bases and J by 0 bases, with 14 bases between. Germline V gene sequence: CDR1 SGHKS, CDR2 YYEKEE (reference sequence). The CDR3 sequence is CASSREGQNSYNEQFF. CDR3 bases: TGTGCCAGCAGCCGGGAGGGACAGAACTCCTACAATGAGCAGTTCTTC.

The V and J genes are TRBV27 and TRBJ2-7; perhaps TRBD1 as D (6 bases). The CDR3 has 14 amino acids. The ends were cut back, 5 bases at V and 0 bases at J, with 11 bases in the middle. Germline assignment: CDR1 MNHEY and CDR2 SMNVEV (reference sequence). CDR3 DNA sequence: TGTGCCAGCAGTCAAACAGGGACCTCCTACGAGCAGTACTTC. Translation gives CASSQTGTSYEQYF.

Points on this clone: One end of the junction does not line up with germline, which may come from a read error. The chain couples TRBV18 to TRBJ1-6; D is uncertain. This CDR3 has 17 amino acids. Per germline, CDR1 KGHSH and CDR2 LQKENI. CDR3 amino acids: CASSPRQDSSFNSPLHF. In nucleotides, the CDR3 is TGTGCCAGCTCACCACGGCAGGACTCTTCCTTTAATTCACCCCTCCACTTT.

The CDR3 nucleotides read TGTGCCAGCAGCCCCCTAGCGGTTGGGAGCAATGAGCAGTTCTTC. Its translation: CASSPLAVGSNEQFF. This sequence joins TRBV7-2 and TRBJ2-1; 7 bases are a match to TRBD2. CDR1 is SGHTA, CDR2 FQGNSA, per germline. The CDR3 is made up of 15 amino acids. V dropped 5 bases and J dropped 6; count of bases not matched to a gene: 10. The full variable domain, completed using reference TRBV7-2 and TRBJ2-1, is GAGVSQSPSNKVTEKGKDVELRCDPISGHTALYWYRQSLGQGLEFLIYFQGNSAPDKSGLPSDRFSAERTGGSVSTLTIQRTQQEDSAVYLCASSPLAVGSNEQFFGPGTRLTVL.

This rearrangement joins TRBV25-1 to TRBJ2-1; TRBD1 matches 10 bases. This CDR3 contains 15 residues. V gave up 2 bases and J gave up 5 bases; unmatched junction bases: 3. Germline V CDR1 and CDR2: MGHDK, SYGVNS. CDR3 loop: CASSEGTGEDNEQFF. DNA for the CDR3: TGTGCCAGCAGTGAAGGGACAGGGGAAGACAATGAGCAGTTCTTC. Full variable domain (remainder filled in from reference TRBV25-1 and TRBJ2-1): EADIYQTPRYLVIGTGKKITLECSQTMGHDKMYWYQQDPGMELHLIHYSYGVNSTEKGDLSSESTVSRIRTEHFPLTLESARPSHTSQYLCASSEGTGEDNEQFFGPGTRLTVL.

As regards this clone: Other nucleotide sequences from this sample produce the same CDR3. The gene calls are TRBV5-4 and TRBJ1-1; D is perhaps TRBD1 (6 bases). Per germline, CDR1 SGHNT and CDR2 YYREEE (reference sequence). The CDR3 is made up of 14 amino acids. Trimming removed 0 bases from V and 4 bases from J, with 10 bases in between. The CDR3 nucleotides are TGTGCCAGCAGCTTGGCGGGGGGCGGCACTGAAGCTTTCTTT. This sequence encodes CASSLAGGGTEAFF.

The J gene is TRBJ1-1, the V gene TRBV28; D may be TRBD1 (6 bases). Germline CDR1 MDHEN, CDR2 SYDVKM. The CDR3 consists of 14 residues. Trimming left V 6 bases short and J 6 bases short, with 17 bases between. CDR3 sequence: CASRQGGGPAEAFF. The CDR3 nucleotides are TGTGCCAGCAGACAGGGCGGAGGACCAGCTGAAGCTTTCTTT. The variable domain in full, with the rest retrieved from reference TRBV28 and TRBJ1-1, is DVKVTQSSRYLVKRTGEKVFLECVQDMDHENMFWYRQDPGLGLRLIYFSYDVKMKEKGDIPEGYSVSREKKERFSLILESASTNQTSMYLCASRQGGGPAEAFFGQGTRLTVV.

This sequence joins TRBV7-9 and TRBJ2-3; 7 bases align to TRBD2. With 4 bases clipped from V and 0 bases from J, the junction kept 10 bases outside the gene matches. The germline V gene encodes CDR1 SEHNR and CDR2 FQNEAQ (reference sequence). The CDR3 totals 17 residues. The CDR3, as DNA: TGTGCCAGCAGCTCCCGGGTGGCTAGCGGAAGCACAGATACGCAGTATTTT. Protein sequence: CASSSRVASGSTDTQYF.

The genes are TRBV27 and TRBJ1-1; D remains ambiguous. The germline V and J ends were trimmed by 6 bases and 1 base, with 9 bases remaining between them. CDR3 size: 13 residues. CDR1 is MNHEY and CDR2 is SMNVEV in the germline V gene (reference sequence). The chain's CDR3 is CASSPWRNTEAFF. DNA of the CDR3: TGTGCCAGCAGCCCATGGAGGAACACTGAAGCTTTCTTT.